This TCR beta chain was found in a study of cytomegalovirus exposure and HLA in healthy donors. A word on this clone: The antigen is not known.

PCR used 60 Vbeta primers and 13 Jbeta primers. Profiled with immunoSEQ multiplex PCR; TCRdb holds only in-frame clones, not every one. The data hold more than 200,000 clones, with about three quarters observed a single time. Study results and limitations: Sequencing likely produced, as an artifact, a cluster of highly shared sequence variants. Beyond CMV serostatus, there was no information to go on about immune exposure.

Each donor was nominally healthy when sampled (though unrecorded immune exposures were likely). The sample consisted of PBMCs. This clonotype originated in a man between 18 and 35 years old in good health and CMV-seronegative.

CDR3 nucleotides: TGTGCCAGCAGTTACTCGGGACAGGGGGCTGAGAAGGGCTACACCTTC. Translation gives CASSYSGQGAEKGYTF. The V and J genes are TRBV6-5 and TRBJ1-2, with TRBD1 matching over 12 bases. Germline V gives CDR1 MNHEY, CDR2 SVGAGI. Germline trimming cut 0 bases from V and 8 bases from J; bases unmatched to any gene: 7. CDR3 length: 16 amino acids.